These 20 T cell receptor beta chains originate from one sample sequenced in a study of human T cells and chemical hapten exposure (dated by TCRdb to 2020 to 2022). The meaning of the sample's time point label: pre-sensitization, week 0. Explained via the paper, the treatment or condition label denotes: therapeutic diphenylcyclopropenone sensitization with weekly scalp DPC. The library came from RACE. For sequencing, a NextSeq 500 was employed. TCRdb trimmed the raw reads at Q25, called clones with MiXCR and kept productive beta chains. Duplicate CDR3 protein sequences are folded into a single record with the most common DNA and genes. Across this sample there are tens of thousands of distinct CDR3 sequences, with about 6.7% seen only once. The ten most abundant clones make up 1.6% of the sample. The sequencing here drew on whole blood, taken in connection with sensitization to the hapten diphenylcyclopropenone (DPC). The receptors come from a woman in her 30s with alopecia areata. Some clones in this sample may be carry-over from other donors' samples.

This clonotype was observed many times. The V call is TRBV4-1, the J call TRBJ2-1, with D uncertain. The germline V gene encodes CDR1 MGHRA and CDR2 YSYEKL. V lost 1 base and J 7 bases, leaving 8 bases between the germline ends. The CDR3 sequence is 13 residues long. As DNA, the CDR3 is TGCGCCAGCAGCCAAGGGATTCGGAATGAGCAGTTCTTC. This encodes CASSQGIRNEQFF.

This clonotype was counted only a few times. V is TRBV30 and J is TRBJ1-2; TRBD1 is a possible D gene (6 bases). Germline assignment: CDR1 GTSNPN and CDR2 SVGIG (reference sequence). The length of the CDR3 is 12 residues. Trimming left V 8 bases short and J 1 base short, with 11 bases between. CDR3 region: CAQDSRNYGYTF. CDR3 nucleotide sequence: TGTGCCCAGGACAGCCGTAACTATGGCTACACCTTC.

This clonotype was counted many times. The chain links TRBV6-5 to TRBJ1-1; D is perhaps TRBD1 (5 bases). The CDR3 consists of 14 residues. Trimming removed 5 bases from V and 5 bases from J, with 15 bases in between. Germline V lookup: CDR1 MNHEY, CDR2 SVGAGI. This CDR3 is CASSVPGPHTEAFF. The CDR3 DNA follows: TGTGCCAGCAGTGTCCCGGGACCGCATACTGAAGCTTTCTTT.

This clonotype came up many times. V is TRBV11-2 and J is TRBJ2-3; D call uncertain. V lost 3 bases, J lost 0 bases, and 7 bases lay in between. CDR1 is SGHAT, CDR2 FQNNGV, per germline. This CDR3 contains 14 residues. The CDR3 DNA sequence: TGTGCCAGCAGCTTCCTTCTGAGCACAGATACGCAGTATTTT. Amino acid sequence: CASSFLLSTDTQYF.

This clonotype has more than one count but fewer than ten. The rearrangement links TRBV12-5 to TRBJ2-3, with 7 bases lining up with TRBD2. The CDR3 length is 17 residues. Per the germline V gene, CDR1 is LGHNT and CDR2 is FRNRAP. V trimming: 6 bases; J trimming: 2 bases; junction bases outside the gene matches: 14. This CDR3 reads CASGAVGGTPFTDTQYF. The CDR3, as DNA: TGTGCTAGTGGGGCGGTGGGGGGGACTCCGTTCACAGATACGCAGTATTTT.

This clonotype has only one observation. A much larger clone is a single base away; this may be a read error. The rearrangement links TRBV9 to TRBJ1-3; TRBD1 agrees at 7 bases. The ends lost 4 bases at V and 4 bases at J; junction bases unmatched: 14. Germline loops: CDR1 SGDLS, CDR2 YYNGEE. This CDR3 has 17 amino acids. CDR3 loop: CASSIDPLTGSGNTIYF. CDR3 DNA: TGTGCCAGCAGCATAGACCCATTGACAGGGTCAGGAAACACCATATATTTT.

This clonotype has ten or more counts. This chain joins TRBV20-1 and TRBJ2-3; 7 bases agree with TRBD2. Germline CDR1 reads DFQATT; CDR2 reads SNEGSKA (reference sequence). The CDR3 is 13 residues long. V lost 4 bases to trimming and J lost 1 base; unmatched junction nucleotides: 2. The CDR3 DNA reads TGCAGTGCTATGGGGGGGGGCACAGATACGCAGTATTTT. This gives the protein CSAMGGGTDTQYF.

The sample holds many counts of this clonotype. This chain uses TRBV6-5 with TRBJ2-6, with D possibly TRBD1 on 5 matching bases. This CDR3 region has 19 residues. Germline CDR1 reads MNHEY; CDR2 reads SVGAGI. V lost 0 bases to trimming and J lost 0 bases, with 15 bases between them. This CDR3 is CASSYSIPGQISGANVLTF. Written as DNA, the CDR3 is TGTGCCAGCAGTTACTCTATTCCCGGACAAATCTCTGGGGCCAACGTCCTGACTTTC.

This clonotype was found many times. The J gene is TRBJ1-5, the V gene TRBV5-1; 7 bases fit TRBD1. CDR1 is SGHRS, CDR2 YFSETQ, per germline. Trimming cost V 4 bases and J 3 bases; bases outside gene matches: 4. CDR3 length equals 14 residues. CDR3 nucleotide sequence: TGCGCCAGCAGCCCGACAGGGTTCAATCAGCCCCAGCATTTT. Protein: CASSPTGFNQPQHF. Drawing the rest from reference TRBV5-1 and TRBJ1-5, the complete variable domain is KAGVTQTPRYLIKTRGQQVTLSCSPISGHRSVSWYQQTPGQGLQFLFEYFSETQRNKGNFPGRFSGRQFSNSRSEMNVSTLELGDSALYLCASSPTGFNQPQHFGDGTRLSIL.

This clonotype was counted at least ten times. This chain joins TRBV30 and TRBJ1-1; TRBD1 is a possible D gene (6 bases). The length of the CDR3 is 13 residues. Between the trimmed V and J ends, which lost 0 bases and 5 bases, there was a span of 10 bases. Germline loops: CDR1 GTSNPN, CDR2 SVGIG (reference sequence). The CDR3 coding sequence is TGTGCCTGGAGTGTACAGGGAGATACTGAAGCTTTCTTT. It is translated as CAWSVQGDTEAFF.

The chain carries TRBV2 and TRBJ2-6; weak D call: TRBD2 (5 bases). The CDR3 spans 15 residues. Germline V lookup: CDR1 SNHLY, CDR2 FYNNEI. V was clipped by 2 bases and J by 1 base, with 6 bases between them. CDR3 in amino acids: CASSERGSGANVLTF. The DNA for the CDR3 is TGTGCCAGCAGTGAAAGAGGGTCTGGGGCCAACGTCCTGACTTTC.

This clonotype was seen more than once but under ten times. The gene calls are TRBV5-6 and TRBJ1-5; D not resolved. CDR3 length equals 14 residues. The V end lost 4 bases, the J end lost 4 bases, and 12 bases lay between the germline ends. Germline CDR1 reads SGHDT; CDR2 reads YYEEEE. The CDR3 nucleotides read TGTGCCAGCAGCCGGATGGGAGGTAATCAGCCCCAGCATTTT. This gives the protein CASSRMGGNQPQHF.

This clonotype was found a few times. A much more abundant neighbour one base away suggests this may be a read error. The V call is TRBV3-1, the J call TRBJ1-5; D unresolved. The germline V gene has CDR1 LGHDT and CDR2 YNNKEL (reference sequence). The length of the CDR3 is 13 residues. The CDR3 DNA sequence: TGTGCCAGCAGCCGCCTCAGAGATCAGCCCCAGAATTTT. Protein: CASSRLRDQPQNF.

This clonotype was counted many times. The chain combines TRBV20-1 with TRBJ2-1; tentative D call: TRBD2 (7 bases). This CDR3 spans 15 amino acids. Trimming took 2 bases from V and 2 from J, leaving 13 bases between them. Germline-derived CDR1 and CDR2 are DFQATT and SNEGSKA (reference sequence). The CDR3 bases are TGCAGTGCTAGAACCGGGGGGCGCGCCTACAATGAGCAGTTCTTC. This gives the protein CSARTGGRAYNEQFF.

This clonotype was recorded a few times. The rearrangement joins TRBV19 to TRBJ1-2; TRBD1 might be the D (5 bases). The CDR3 is made up of 14 amino acids. Germline loops: CDR1 LNHDA, CDR2 SQIVND (reference sequence). Trimming removed 2 bases from V and 4 bases from J, with 11 bases in between. This CDR3 is CASSIQGPVYGYTF. Here the CDR3 DNA reads TGTGCCAGTAGTATACAGGGACCGGTCTATGGCTACACCTTC.

Comment on this clonotype: This may arise from a read error, as a much more abundant clone is one base away. The rearrangement joins TRBV20-1 to TRBJ2-2; D is uncertain. Germline lookup yields CDR1 DFQATT and CDR2 SNEGSKA (reference sequence). V dropped 6 bases and J dropped 5 bases, with 7 bases sitting between them. CDR3 length: 11 residues. The CDR3 DNA reads as TGCAGTGCATTTGCAACCGGGGAGCTGTTTTTT. This gives the protein CSAFATGELFF.

The table lists this clonotype with many counts. This chain links TRBV4-2 with TRBJ1-2; possible D gene TRBD1, 5 bases. The CDR3 totals 15 residues. V was clipped by 0 bases and J by 0 bases, with 8 bases between them. The germline V gene encodes CDR1 LGHNA and CDR2 YNFKEQ. The CDR3 sequence: CASSQDDRTNYGYTF. The DNA for the CDR3 is TGTGCCAGCAGCCAAGATGACAGAACTAACTATGGCTACACCTTC.

The CDR3: CATNQGQENSPLHF. As DNA, the CDR3 is TGTGCTACCAACCAGGGACAGGAAAATTCACCCCTCCACTTT. This chain links TRBV12-5 with TRBJ1-6, with 8 bases fitting TRBD1. Germline loops: CDR1 LGHNT, CDR2 FRNRAP. V dropped 10 bases and J dropped 7; count of bases not matched to a gene: 9. CDR3 length: 14 residues.

This clonotype was counted ten times or more. CDR3 region: CASNHREMNTEAFF. The CDR3 nucleotides read TGTGCCAGCAACCACAGGGAGATGAACACTGAAGCTTTCTTT. The chain employs TRBV3-1 and TRBJ1-1; TRBD1 might be the D (6 bases). The V gene's germline CDR1 is LGHDT and CDR2 YNNKEL (reference sequence). V dropped 7 bases and J dropped 0 bases, with 12 bases sitting between them. The CDR3 extends over 14 amino acids.

At least ten counts were recorded for this clonotype. The chain employs TRBV30 and TRBJ1-2; 9 bases map to TRBD1. Trimming cost V 2 bases and J 8 bases; bases outside gene matches: 15. Germline V gene data show CDR1 as GTSNPN and CDR2 as SVGIG (reference sequence). The CDR3 totals 16 residues. The CDR3 is CAWSLFPGTGPGGYTF. The CDR3 DNA is TGTGCCTGGAGTCTCTTCCCGGGGACAGGGCCAGGAGGCTACACCTTC.